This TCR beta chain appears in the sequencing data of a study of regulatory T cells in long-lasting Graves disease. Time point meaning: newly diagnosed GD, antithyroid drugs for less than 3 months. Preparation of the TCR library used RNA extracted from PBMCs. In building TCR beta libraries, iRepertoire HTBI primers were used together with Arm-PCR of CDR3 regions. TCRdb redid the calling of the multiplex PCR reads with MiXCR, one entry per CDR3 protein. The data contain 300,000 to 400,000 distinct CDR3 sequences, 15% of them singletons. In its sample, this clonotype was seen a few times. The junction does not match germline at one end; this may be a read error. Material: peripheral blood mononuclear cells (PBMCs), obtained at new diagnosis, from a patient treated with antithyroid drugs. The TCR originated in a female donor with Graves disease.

The CDR3 DNA reads as TGTGCCAGCAGCCCGGGGACAGGACCTTCAGAATTT. This encodes CASSPGTGPSEF. The gene calls are TRBV11-3 and TRBJ2-3; 8 bases are shared with TRBD1. Germline V CDR1 and CDR2: SGHNT, YENEEA. CDR3 length: 12 amino acids.